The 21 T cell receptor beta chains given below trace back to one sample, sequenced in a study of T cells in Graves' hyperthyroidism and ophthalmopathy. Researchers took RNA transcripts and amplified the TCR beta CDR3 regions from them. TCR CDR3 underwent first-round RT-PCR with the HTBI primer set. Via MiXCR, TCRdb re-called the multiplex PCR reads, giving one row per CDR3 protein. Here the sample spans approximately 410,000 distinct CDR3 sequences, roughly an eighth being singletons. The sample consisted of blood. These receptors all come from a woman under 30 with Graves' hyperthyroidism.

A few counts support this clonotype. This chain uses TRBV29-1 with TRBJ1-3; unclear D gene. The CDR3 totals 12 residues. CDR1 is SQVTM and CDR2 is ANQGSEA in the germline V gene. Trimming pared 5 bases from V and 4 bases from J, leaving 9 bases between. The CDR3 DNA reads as TGCAGCGTTTATAGTGTCGGAAACACCATATATTTT. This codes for CSVYSVGNTIYF.

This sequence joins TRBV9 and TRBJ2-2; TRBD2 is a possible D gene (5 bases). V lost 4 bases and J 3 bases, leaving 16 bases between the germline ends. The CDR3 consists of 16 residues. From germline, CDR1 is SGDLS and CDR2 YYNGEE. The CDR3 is CASSLGPGRDTGELFF. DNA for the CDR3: TGTGCCAGCAGCTTAGGACCCGGGCGGGACACCGGGGAGCTGTTTTTT.

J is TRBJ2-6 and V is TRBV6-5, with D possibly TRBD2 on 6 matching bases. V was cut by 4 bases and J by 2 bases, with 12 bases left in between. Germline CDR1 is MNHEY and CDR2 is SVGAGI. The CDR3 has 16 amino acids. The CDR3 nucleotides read TGTGCCAGCAGTTGGGGGGATGTGGCTGGGGCCAACGTCCTGACTTTC. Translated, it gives CASSWGDVAGANVLTF.

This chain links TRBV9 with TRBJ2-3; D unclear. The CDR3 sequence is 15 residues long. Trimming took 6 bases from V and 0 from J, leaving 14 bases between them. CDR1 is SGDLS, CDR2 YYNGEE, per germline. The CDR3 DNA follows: TGTGCCAGCACCCTCGGTGGGTATAGCACAGATACGCAGTATTTT. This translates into CASTLGGYSTDTQYF.

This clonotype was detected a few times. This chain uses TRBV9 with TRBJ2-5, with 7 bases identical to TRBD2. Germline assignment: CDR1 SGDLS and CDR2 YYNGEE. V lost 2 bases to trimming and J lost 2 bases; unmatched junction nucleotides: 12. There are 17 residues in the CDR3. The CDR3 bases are TGTGCCAGCAGCGTCGGGATCGGGGGAGGGTTACAAGAGACCCAGTACTTC. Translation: CASSVGIGGGLQETQYF.

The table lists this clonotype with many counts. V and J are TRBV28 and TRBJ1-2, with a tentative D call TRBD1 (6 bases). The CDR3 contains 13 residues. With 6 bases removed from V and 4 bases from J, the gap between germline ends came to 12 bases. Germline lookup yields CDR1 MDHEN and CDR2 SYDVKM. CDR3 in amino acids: CASRETGFYGYTF. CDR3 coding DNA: TGTGCCAGCAGAGAGACAGGATTCTATGGCTACACCTTC.

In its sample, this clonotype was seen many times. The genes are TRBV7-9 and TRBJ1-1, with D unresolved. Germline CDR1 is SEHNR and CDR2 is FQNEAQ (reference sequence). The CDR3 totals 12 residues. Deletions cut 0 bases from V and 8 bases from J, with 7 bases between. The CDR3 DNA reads TGTGCCAGCAGCTTAGCTACCAGAGAAGCTTTCTTT. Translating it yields CASSLATREAFF.

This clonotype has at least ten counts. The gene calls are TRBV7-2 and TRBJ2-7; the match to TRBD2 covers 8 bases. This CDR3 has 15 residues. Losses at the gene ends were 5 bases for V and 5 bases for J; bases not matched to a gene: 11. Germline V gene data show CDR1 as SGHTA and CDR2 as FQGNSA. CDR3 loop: CASSATGTRSHEQYF. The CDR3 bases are TGTGCCAGCAGCGCAACCGGGACTAGAAGCCACGAGCAGTACTTC.

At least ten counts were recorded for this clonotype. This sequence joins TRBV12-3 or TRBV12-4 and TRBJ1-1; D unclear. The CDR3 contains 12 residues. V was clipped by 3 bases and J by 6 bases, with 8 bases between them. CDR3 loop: CASSLAVSEAFF. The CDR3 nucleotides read TGTGCCAGCAGTTTGGCGGTATCTGAAGCTTTCTTT.

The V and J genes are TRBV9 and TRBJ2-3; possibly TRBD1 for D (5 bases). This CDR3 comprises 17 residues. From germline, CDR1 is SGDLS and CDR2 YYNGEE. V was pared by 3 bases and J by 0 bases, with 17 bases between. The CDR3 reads CASSAPRGSPSTDTQYF. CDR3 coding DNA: TGTGCCAGCAGCGCGCCTAGGGGCAGTCCTAGCACAGATACGCAGTATTTT. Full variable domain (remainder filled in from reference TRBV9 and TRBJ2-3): DSGVTQTPKHLITATGQRVTLRCSPRSGDLSVYWYQQSLDQGLQFLIQYYNGEERAKGNILERFSAQQFPDLHSELNLSSLELGDSALYFCASSAPRGSPSTDTQYFGPGTRLTVL.

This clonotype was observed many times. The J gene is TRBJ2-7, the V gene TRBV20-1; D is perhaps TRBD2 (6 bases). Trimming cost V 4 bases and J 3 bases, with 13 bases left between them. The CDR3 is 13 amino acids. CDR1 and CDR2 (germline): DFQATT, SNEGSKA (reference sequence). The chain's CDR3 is CSAISGVGYEQYF. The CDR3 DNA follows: TGCAGTGCTATTAGCGGAGTAGGCTACGAGCAGTACTTC.

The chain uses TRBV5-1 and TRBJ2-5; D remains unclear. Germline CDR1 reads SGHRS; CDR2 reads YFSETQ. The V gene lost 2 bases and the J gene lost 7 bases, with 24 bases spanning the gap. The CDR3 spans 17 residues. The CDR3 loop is CASSLTHDAKAQRTQYF. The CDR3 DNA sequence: TGCGCCAGCAGCTTAACGCACGACGCCAAGGCCCAGAGGACCCAGTACTTC. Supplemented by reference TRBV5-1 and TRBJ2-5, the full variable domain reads KAGVTQTPRYLIKTRGQQVTLSCSPISGHRSVSWYQQTPGQGLQFLFEYFSETQRNKGNFPGRFSGRQFSNSRSEMNVSTLELGDSALYLCASSLTHDAKAQRTQYFGPGTRLLVL.

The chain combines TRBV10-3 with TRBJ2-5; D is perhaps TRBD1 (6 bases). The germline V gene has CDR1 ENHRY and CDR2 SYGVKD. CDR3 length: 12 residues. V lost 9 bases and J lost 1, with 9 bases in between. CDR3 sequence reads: CAIKDSQETQYF. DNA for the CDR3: TGTGCCATAAAGGACAGCCAAGAGACCCAGTACTTC.

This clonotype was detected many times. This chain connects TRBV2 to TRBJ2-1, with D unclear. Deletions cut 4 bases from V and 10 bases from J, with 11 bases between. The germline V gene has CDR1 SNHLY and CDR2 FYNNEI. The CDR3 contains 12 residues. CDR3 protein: CASSVGAEEQFF. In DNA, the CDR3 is TGTGCCAGCAGTGTAGGTGCGGAGGAGCAGTTCTTC.

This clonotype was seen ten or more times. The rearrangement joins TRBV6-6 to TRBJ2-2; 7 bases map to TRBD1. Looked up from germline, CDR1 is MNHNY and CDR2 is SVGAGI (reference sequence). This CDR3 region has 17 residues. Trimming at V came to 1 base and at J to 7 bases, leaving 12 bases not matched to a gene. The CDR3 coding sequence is TGTGCCAGCAGTTACTTCGCCGTACAGGGGTTCGGCGGGGAGCTGTTTTTT. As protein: CASSYFAVQGFGGELFF.

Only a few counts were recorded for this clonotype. The CDR3 reads CAISKITDVYEQYF. The CDR3 DNA follows: TGTGCCATCAGTAAAATAACGGACGTCTACGAGCAGTACTTC. V gene TRBV10-3 combines with J gene TRBJ2-7; D remains ambiguous. V lost 5 bases and J lost 3, with 14 bases in between. Germline assignment: CDR1 ENHRY and CDR2 SYGVKD. This CDR3 has 14 residues.

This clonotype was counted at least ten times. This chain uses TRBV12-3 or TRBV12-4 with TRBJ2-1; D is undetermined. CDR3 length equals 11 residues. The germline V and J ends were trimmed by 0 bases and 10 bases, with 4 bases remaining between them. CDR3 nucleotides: TGTGCCAGCAGTTTAGCTTGGGAGCAGTTCTTC. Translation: CASSLAWEQFF.

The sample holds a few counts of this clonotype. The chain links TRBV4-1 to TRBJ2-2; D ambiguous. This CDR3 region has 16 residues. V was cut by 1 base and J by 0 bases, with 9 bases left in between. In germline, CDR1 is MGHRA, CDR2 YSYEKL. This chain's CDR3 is CASSQVYRTNTGELFF. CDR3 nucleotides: TGCGCCAGCAGCCAAGTGTATCGCACGAACACCGGGGAGCTGTTTTTT.

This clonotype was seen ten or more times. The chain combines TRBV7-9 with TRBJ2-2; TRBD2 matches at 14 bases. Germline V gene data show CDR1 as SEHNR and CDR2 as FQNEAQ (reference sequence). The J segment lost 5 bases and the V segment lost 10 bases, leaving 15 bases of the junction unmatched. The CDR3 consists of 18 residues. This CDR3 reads CATSGLAGVSEMTGELFF. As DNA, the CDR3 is TGTGCCACCTCGGGACTAGCGGGAGTCTCGGAGATGACCGGGGAGCTGTTTTTT.

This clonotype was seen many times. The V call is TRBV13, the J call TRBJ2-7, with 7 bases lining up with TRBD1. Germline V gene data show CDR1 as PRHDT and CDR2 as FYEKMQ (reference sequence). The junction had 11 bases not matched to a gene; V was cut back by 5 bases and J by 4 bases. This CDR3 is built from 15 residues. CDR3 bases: TGTGCCAGCAGCCCCCGACAGGGAATTAAATACGAGCAGTACTTC. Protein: CASSPRQGIKYEQYF.

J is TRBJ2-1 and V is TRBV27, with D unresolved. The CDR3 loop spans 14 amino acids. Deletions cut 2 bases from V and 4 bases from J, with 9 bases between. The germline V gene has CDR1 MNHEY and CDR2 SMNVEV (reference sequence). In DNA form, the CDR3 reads TGTGCCAGCAGTTTAGAAACCCAATACAATGAGCAGTTCTTC. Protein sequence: CASSLETQYNEQFF.